The 27 T cell receptor beta chains below were found in one sample sequenced in a study of blood T cell repertoires in COVID-19. TCRdb keeps only in-frame clones here, not all; method: immunoSEQ multiplex PCR. This table holds about 140,000 clones, around 86% found once. Sequencing used peripheral blood. The receptors were sampled from a human donor in a cohort sampled during active COVID-19.

CDR3 amino acids: CASRRETPHNEQFF. The CDR3, as DNA: TGTGCCAGCCGTCGGGAGACCCCCCACAATGAGCAGTTCTTC. The chain has TRBV19 and TRBJ2-1; D perhaps matches TRBD2 (6 bases). The CDR3 covers 14 residues. V gave up 9 bases and J gave up 5 bases, with 17 bases separating them. From germline, CDR1 is LNHDA and CDR2 SQIVND (reference sequence). Together with reference TRBV19 and TRBJ2-1, the CDR3 gives the full variable domain: DGGITQSPKYLFRKEGQNVTLSCEQNLNHDAMYWYRQDPGQGLRLIYYSQIVNDFQKGDIAEGYSVSREKKESFPLTVTSAQKNPTAFYLCASRRETPHNEQFFGPGTRLTVL.

The chain uses TRBV5-1 and TRBJ2-3; the D is unclear. CDR1 SGHRS and CDR2 YFSETQ come from the germline V gene. Trimming left V 3 bases short and J 3 bases short, with 11 bases between. This CDR3 is built from 14 residues. The CDR3 sequence is CASSWAGNTDTQYF. In nucleotides, the CDR3 is TGCGCCAGCAGCTGGGCAGGTAATACAGATACGCAGTATTTT. Full variable domain (remainder filled in from reference TRBV5-1 and TRBJ2-3): KAGVTQTPRYLIKTRGQQVTLSCSPISGHRSVSWYQQTPGQGLQFLFEYFSETQRNKGNFPGRFSGRQFSNSRSEMNVSTLELGDSALYLCASSWAGNTDTQYFGPGTRLTVL.

This rearrangement joins TRBV7-2 to TRBJ2-7; 16 nucleotides line up with TRBD2. The CDR3 contains 17 residues. Trimming removed 5 bases from V and 0 bases from J; junction bases left unmatched: 4. In germline, CDR1 is SGHTA, CDR2 FQGNSA. CDR3 residues: CASSQGLAGGISYEQYF. The CDR3 nucleotides read TGTGCCAGCAGCCAGGGACTAGCGGGAGGGATCTCCTACGAGCAGTACTTC.

The sample holds a few counts of this clone. The V and J genes are TRBV2 and TRBJ1-1; 9 positions match TRBD1. Germline CDR1 and CDR2: SNHLY and FYNNEI. Trimming at V came to 7 bases and at J to 5 bases, leaving 8 bases not matched to a gene. The CDR3 length is 14 residues. The CDR3, as DNA: TGTGCCAGCATAGGGACAGGGTCGGAGACTGAAGCTTTCTTT. This translates into CASIGTGSETEAFF. Drawing the rest from reference TRBV2 and TRBJ1-1, the complete variable domain is EPEVTQTPSHQVTQMGQEVILRCVPISNHLYFYWYRQILGQKVEFLVSFYNNEISEKSEIFDDQFSVERPDGSNFTLKIRSTKLEDSAMYFCASIGTGSETEAFFGQGTRLTVV.

The V gene is TRBV4-2, the J gene TRBJ2-7; possibly TRBD2 for D (5 bases). Germline-derived CDR1 and CDR2 are LGHNA and YNFKEQ. CDR3 length: 15 residues. V was pared by 4 bases and J by 2 bases, with 15 bases between. CDR3 amino acids: CASSPTEEQPYEQYF. CDR3 coding DNA: TGTGCCAGCAGCCCGACGGAGGAGCAGCCCTACGAGCAGTACTTC.

This clone has ten or more counts. J is TRBJ2-5 and V is TRBV29-1, with 7 positions matching TRBD1. Unmatched junction bases numbered 10, after V lost 4 bases and J lost 5 bases. CDR1 is SQVTM, CDR2 ANQGSEA, per germline. The CDR3 sequence is 14 residues long. The CDR3 reads CSVGVQGTVETQYF. The CDR3 nucleotides read TGCAGCGTTGGAGTACAGGGGACGGTCGAGACCCAGTACTTC.

The CDR3 region is CASRGGRRASTDTQYF. The CDR3 nucleotides read TGTGCCAGTAGGGGCGGGAGGAGAGCTAGCACAGATACGCAGTATTTT. This sequence joins TRBV19 and TRBJ2-3; 8 bases agree with TRBD2. This CDR3 is built from 16 residues. V trimming: 6 bases; J trimming: 0 bases; junction bases outside the gene matches: 8. CDR1 is LNHDA, CDR2 SQIVND, per germline (reference sequence).

The chain carries TRBV6-5 and TRBJ2-4, with D possibly TRBD2 on 5 matching bases. V was cut by 8 bases and J by 7 bases, with 21 bases left in between. CDR1 and CDR2 (germline): MNHEY, SVGAGI. The CDR3 is 15 amino acids. The CDR3 sequence: CASSHGEGSENIQYF. The CDR3, as DNA: TGTGCCAGCTCTCACGGGGAAGGGTCCGAGAACATTCAGTACTTC.

This clone was detected a few times. The chain employs TRBV19 and TRBJ1-2; 12 positions agree with TRBD1. V shed 6 bases and J 8 bases; nucleotides not matched to a gene: 7. This CDR3 region has 14 residues. Germline V gene lookup returns CDR1 LNHDA and CDR2 SQIVND (reference sequence). CDR3 amino acids: CASSQGQGAGGYTF. CDR3 coding DNA: TGTGCCAGTAGCCAGGGACAGGGGGCCGGAGGCTACACCTTC.

This chain connects TRBV12-3 or TRBV12-4 to TRBJ1-1; tentatively, D is TRBD1 (5 bases). This CDR3 has 11 residues. V dropped 7 bases and J dropped 12 bases, with 15 bases sitting between them. The CDR3 sequence: CASNLRGRTFF. The DNA of the CDR3 is TGTGCCAGCAACCTCCGGGGGAGAACTTTCTTT.

This rearrangement joins TRBV18 to TRBJ1-1; the D is unclear. Germline V gene lookup returns CDR1 KGHSH and CDR2 LQKENI. The CDR3 sequence is 13 residues long. Trimming left V 1 base short and J 0 bases short, with 3 bases between. CDR3 DNA sequence: TGTGCCAGCTCACCACTAATGAACACTGAAGCTTTCTTT. It specifies CASSPLMNTEAFF.

In its sample, this clone was seen a few times. The V call is TRBV29-1, the J call TRBJ1-1; D ambiguous. Germline CDR1 SQVTM, CDR2 ANQGSEA. The ends were cut back, 0 bases at V and 0 bases at J, with 5 bases in the middle. This CDR3 region has 13 residues. The DNA for the CDR3 is TGCAGCGTTGAAGACACAGTGAACACTGAAGCTTTCTTT. Amino acid sequence: CSVEDTVNTEAFF.

The V and J genes are TRBV15 and TRBJ2-5, with a tentative D call TRBD2 (6 bases). This CDR3 comprises 15 residues. The germline V gene has CDR1 LNHNV and CDR2 YYDKDF (reference sequence). Deletions cut 0 bases from V and 2 bases from J, with 10 bases between. CDR3 in DNA: TGTGCCACCAGCAGAGATGGGGGGTGGCAAGAGACCCAGTACTTC. It codes for CATSRDGGWQETQYF.

The rearrangement links TRBV19 to TRBJ1-1; D ambiguous. With 5 bases removed from V and 5 bases from J, the gap between germline ends came to 12 bases. This CDR3 is 13 amino acids long. Germline V gives CDR1 LNHDA, CDR2 SQIVND (reference sequence). Here the CDR3 reads CASSEQSGTEAFF. The CDR3 DNA follows: TGTGCCAGTAGTGAACAGAGCGGGACTGAAGCTTTCTTT.

This clone was picked up one time. The chain uses TRBV28 and TRBJ1-1; TRBD1 is a possible D gene (5 bases). Trimming shortened V by 8 bases and J by 6 bases, and 10 bases separated the two germline ends. Germline V gene data show CDR1 as MDHEN and CDR2 as SYDVKM. The CDR3 length is 11 residues. CDR3 DNA sequence: TGTGCCAGCGTGCGGGGGTCTGAAGCTTTCTTT. Amino acid sequence: CASVRGSEAFF.

V gene TRBV5-6 combines with J gene TRBJ2-5; 8 positions match TRBD1. V gave up 4 bases and J gave up 0 bases; unmatched junction bases: 5. The CDR3 loop spans 15 amino acids. CDR1 SGHDT and CDR2 YYEEEE come from the germline V gene. The CDR3 nucleotides read TGTGCCAGCAGCAGGGACAGGAGCTACCAAGAGACCCAGTACTTC. This codes for CASSRDRSYQETQYF.

The V gene is TRBV19, the J gene TRBJ1-4; D is ambiguous. CDR3 length equals 19 residues. Germline V gene sequence: CDR1 LNHDA, CDR2 SQIVND (reference sequence). Trimming shortened V by 5 bases and J by 0 bases, and 22 bases separated the two germline ends. The CDR3 DNA sequence: TGTGCCAGTAGTGCCGATAATGGACTCACGCTTGCAACTAATGAAAAACTGTTTTTT. It codes for CASSADNGLTLATNEKLFF. Drawing the rest from reference TRBV19 and TRBJ1-4, the complete variable domain is DGGITQSPKYLFRKEGQNVTLSCEQNLNHDAMYWYRQDPGQGLRLIYYSQIVNDFQKGDIAEGYSVSREKKESFPLTVTSAQKNPTAFYLCASSADNGLTLATNEKLFFGSGTQLSVL.

This clone has just one count. The chain employs TRBV12-3 or TRBV12-4 and TRBJ1-2; maybe TRBD1 (6 bases). With 4 bases removed from V and 5 bases from J, the gap between germline ends came to 11 bases. The CDR3 has 13 residues. This CDR3 reads CASSSPGEYGYTF. The CDR3 bases are TGTGCCAGCAGTTCCCCAGGGGAATATGGCTACACCTTC.

V is TRBV6-5 and J is TRBJ2-1, with TRBD2 as a possible D gene (5 bases). CDR1 is MNHEY, CDR2 SVGAGI, per germline. This CDR3 is 15 amino acids long. Between the trimmed V and J ends, which lost 6 bases and 6 bases, there was a span of 18 bases. This CDR3 reads CASSWTYLRSNEQFF. The CDR3 DNA reads TGTGCCAGCAGCTGGACTTACCTCCGGAGCAATGAGCAGTTCTTC.

This sequence joins TRBV5-1 and TRBJ2-5, with a possible D match to TRBD2 (5 bases). Trimming removed 6 bases from V and 5 bases from J, with 26 bases in between. CDR1 SGHRS and CDR2 YFSETQ come from the germline V gene. The CDR3 contains 17 residues. CDR3 protein: CASTPRWAGYGGETQYF. The CDR3 DNA follows: TGCGCCAGCACACCCCGGTGGGCAGGCTACGGCGGGGAGACCCAGTACTTC. The full variable domain, completed using reference TRBV5-1 and TRBJ2-5, is KAGVTQTPRYLIKTRGQQVTLSCSPISGHRSVSWYQQTPGQGLQFLFEYFSETQRNKGNFPGRFSGRQFSNSRSEMNVSTLELGDSALYLCASTPRWAGYGGETQYFGPGTRLLVL.

This chain connects TRBV7-2 to TRBJ1-5, with D unresolved. The V and J ends lost 0 bases and 7 bases respectively, with 7 bases between them. This CDR3 comprises 13 residues. CDR1 is SGHTA and CDR2 is FQGNSA in the germline V gene. The CDR3 spells CASSLADRQPQHF. As DNA, the CDR3 is TGTGCCAGCAGCTTAGCCGATCGGCAGCCCCAGCATTTT.

This clone was observed a single time. V gene TRBV30 combines with J gene TRBJ2-3, with D possibly matching TRBD2 (5 bases). The germline V and J ends were trimmed by 0 bases and 2 bases, with 12 bases remaining between them. Germline V gene lookup returns CDR1 GTSNPN and CDR2 SVGIG (reference sequence). The CDR3 runs to 15 residues. The CDR3 is CAWSVGSAHTDTQYF. The CDR3, as DNA: TGTGCCTGGAGTGTGGGTAGCGCTCACACAGATACGCAGTATTTT. Filled out from reference TRBV30 and TRBJ2-3, the complete variable domain reads SQTIHQWPATLVQPVGSPLSLECTVEGTSNPNLYWYRQAAGRGLQLLFYSVGIGQISSEVPQNLSASRPQDRQFILSSKKLLLSDSGFYLCAWSVGSAHTDTQYFGPGTRLTVL.

CDR3 sequence: CASSHPGTGVSYGYTF. The DNA for the CDR3 is TGTGCCAGCAGTCACCCCGGGACAGGGGTGTCCTATGGCTACACCTTC. The rearrangement uses TRBV7-9 and TRBJ1-2; TRBD1 matches at 10 bases. This CDR3 contains 16 residues. Unmatched junction bases numbered 11, after V lost 6 bases and J lost 4 bases. CDR1 SEHNR and CDR2 FQNEAQ come from the germline V gene (reference sequence).

The CDR3, as DNA: TGTGCCAGCAGCTTAGGAGGCAGGGCCGGAAACACCATATATTTT. It is translated as CASSLGGRAGNTIYF. The rearrangement joins TRBV7-2 to TRBJ1-3; TRBD1 is a possible D gene (5 bases). Germline CDR1 and CDR2: SGHTA and FQGNSA. Between the trimmed V and J ends, which lost 1 base and 4 bases, there was a span of 11 bases. The CDR3 is 15 residues long.

The chain recombines TRBV27 with TRBJ2-7; possible D gene TRBD1, 6 bases. Trimming removed 7 bases at V and 0 bases at J, with 19 bases between. CDR3 length: 16 amino acids. Germline V CDR1 and CDR2: MNHEY, SMNVEV (reference sequence). CDR3 residues: CASTQRTVLSSYEQYF. The CDR3 DNA follows: TGTGCCAGCACCCAAAGGACAGTTCTAAGCTCCTACGAGCAGTACTTC.

CDR3 nucleotides: TGTGCCAGCAGTTTGCCAGGGGGGACTGAAGCTTTCTTT. Residues: CASSLPGGTEAFF. This chain links TRBV28 with TRBJ1-1, with 7 bases identical to TRBD1. V trimming: 3 bases; J trimming: 5 bases; junction bases outside the gene matches: 3. CDR1 MDHEN and CDR2 SYDVKM come from the germline V gene. The CDR3 is 13 residues long.

The chain is built from TRBV19 and TRBJ1-4; D gene ambiguous. V lost 3 bases and J lost 7, with 12 bases in between. The germline gives CDR1 LNHDA, CDR2 SQIVND (reference sequence). The CDR3 totals 14 residues. The CDR3 DNA sequence: TGTGCCAGTAGTATTGACCAAGGGAGTGAAAAACTGTTTTTT. It codes for CASSIDQGSEKLFF.